This T cell receptor (beta chain) was profiled in a study of T-cell reconstitution after alpha-beta-depleted transplantation in children. Preparation of the TCRbeta library used unique molecular identifiers. TCRdb re-derived calls from the PCR reads in MiXCR, one entry per CDR3 protein. The sample carries 300,000 or so distinct CDR3 sequences, over 20% recorded once. J gave up 8 bases and V 3 bases, and 7 bases lay outside the gene matches. CDR3 length: 14 amino acids. Germline-derived CDR1 and CDR2 are LNHDA and SQIVND (reference sequence). This specimen consisted of PBMCs, mostly from graft donor cells, obtained 180 days after TCRalphabeta/CD19-depleted stem cell transplant. J is TRBJ2-1 and V is TRBV19; 7 bases agree with TRBD1. This receptor was taken from a male patient between 5 and 17 years old who had a stem cell transplant for acute lymphoblastic leukemia, so the T cells may come from the graft donor. Here the CDR3 reads CASSITTGMYEQFF. In DNA form, the CDR3 reads TGTGCCAGTAGTATCACGACAGGGATGTATGAGCAGTTCTTC.